This T cell receptor (beta chain) was recovered during a study of blood T cells in healthy people across ages (dated by TCRdb to between 2014 and 2017). About the investigation overall: In model experiments, template switching captured about one uniquely barcoded TCR beta cDNA molecule for every two T cells. Age-related changes in TCR beta repertoire diversity were measured in the study by deep sequencing normalized with unique cDNA molecular identifiers. Donors were grouped into four age groups: young (average 16 years), middle-aged (over 35), aged (around 60) and long-lived (around 82). To avoid experimental bias, donors of different ages were randomly spread across the sequencing lanes. Two additional independent replicas of 1 million unique cDNA reads from the same blood draw were analyzed for two donors (one aged 18 to 30 and one aged 80 or older). Overall study results and their limits: Estimates of total diversity based on one million sequenced T cells were considered lower bounds and underestimates. Bulk unsorted PBMC profiling prevented conclusive comparison of naive and antigen-experienced compartments. The percentage of naive T cells measured by flow cytometry correlated strongly with observed TCR beta diversity. Because donor CMV infection status was unknown, age-related changes in expanded clonotypes were potentially confounded. The long-lived group showed more naive CD4+ T cells, fewer expanded clones and increased TCR diversity than the aged group, suggesting age selection. As age increased, observed TCR beta diversity per million T cells dropped in a roughly linear way, and a significant reduction was already evident by age around 41.

Notes on this clonotype: Its antigen remains undetermined. One base away there is no much larger clone; base qualities are not given.

Donors were 30 to 45 systemically healthy Caucasian individuals from Russia aged about 6 to 100 years. Each donor gave around 9.9 milliliters of peripheral blood, collected into EDTA-treated Vacutainer tubes. Ficoll-Paque density-gradient centrifugation was used to isolate PBMCs, with at least 6 million per sample. Trizol reagent was used to extract total RNA from PBMCs, with at least 6 micrograms per sample. Naive CD45RAhigh/CD27high T cell percentages were measured by flow cytometry on a PBMC aliquot from every donor. The library was produced with 5' RACE. TCRdb names Illumina HiSeq 2500 as the instrument used. A second PCR of about 7 to 12 cycles was performed with a sample-barcoded 5' primer and a J-beta primer mix. Each TCR beta cDNA molecule received a unique molecular identifier from a template-switch 5' adaptor carrying 12 random nucleotides. At least 2.5 million CDR3-containing paired-end reads were obtained from each sample. The Mint cDNA synthesis kit, primed by a TRBC-specific oligonucleotide, was used to synthesize first-strand cDNA from all RNA. After uracil-DNA glycosylase treatment, a first 18-cycle PCR used universal primers M1SS and BC2_uni_R on all cDNA. The original methods were these. Normalization of each sample was performed by random selection of 1 million high-quality reads, each carrying a distinct molecular identifier. Instead of being binned into consensus sequences, reads that shared molecular identifiers were thrown out. MiTCR, run with a Q25 quality threshold and the strictest error-elimination algorithm, handled CDR3 identification, clonotype clustering and error correction. A nonparametric unseen species model using Euler transformation provided a lower-bound estimate of total TCR beta diversity. TCRdb reran the public reads through fastp at Q25 and MiXCR, keeping productive beta chains. Rows merge per CDR3 protein into single entries with the most common DNA and genes. Clone size and V and J calls follow TCRdb, not the original study. For this sample the table gives 790,000 or so distinct CDR3 sequences, of which about 61% were detected only once. The top ten clones comprise 25% to 30% of the sample.

V is clipped by 2 bases and J by 5 bases, and the sequence between their germline boundaries is 12 bases long. The germline V gene supplies CDR1 SGHTA and CDR2 FQGNSA. The CDR3 contains 14 residues, cysteine and phenylalanine counted. This entry keeps only the CDR3 DNA: 42 bases, framed from base 1. The sequence was obtained from a man aged 35 to 55 in good health. The sequence joins TRBV7-2 to TRBJ2-5, with a weak D call of TRBD2 (5 bases match). Sequencing was done on a sample of blood. The CDR3: CASSLIATGETQYF. The DNA sequence is given as TGTGCCAGCAGCTTAATCGCGACGGGGGAGACCCAGTACTTC.